The sequence of this TCR beta chain was determined in a study of molecular identifiers for immune sequencing clone quantification. Worth noting for this clonotype: Its target is not known.

It was from 20,000 to 1,000,000 sorted cells, with 10%, 30% or 50% RNA, that naive CD8 libraries came. Looked up from germline, CDR1 is SGHRS and CDR2 is YFSETQ. CDR3 length equals 15 residues. V lost 0 bases and J 4 bases, leaving 13 bases between the germline ends. General study points: Spiked Jurkat TCR RNA equivalent to one cell was reportedly detectable in one million naive cells. Clonotypes surpassing 20 RNA copies contained over 98% of effector molecules, versus under 1% in naive cells. A shared barcode on identical TCR molecules could lead to underestimated sizes for highly expanded clones.

TCRdb independently ran MiXCR on the PCR reads; one entry per CDR3 protein. The sample holds around 480,000 distinct CDR3 sequences; about a fifth are singletons and the top ten take 0.7% to 0.95%. The specimen was naive CD8+ T cells from blood, with Jurkat cell RNA spiked in. The subset: FACS-sorted CD8+CD4-CCR7+CD45RA+ naive T cells. The V and J genes are TRBV5-1 and TRBJ1-1; D is ambiguous. The sequence was obtained from a human donor in good health. Some libraries in this study had Jurkat cell RNA spiked in. CDR3 coding DNA: TGCGCCAGCAGCTTGGAGGCAGCATGGATCACTGAAGCTTTCTTT. Its translation is CASSLEAAWITEAFF. Full variable domain (rest looked up from reference TRBV5-1 and TRBJ1-1): KAGVTQTPRYLIKTRGQQVTLSCSPISGHRSVSWYQQTPGQGLQFLFEYFSETQRNKGNFPGRFSGRQFSNSRSEMNVSTLELGDSALYLCASSLEAAWITEAFFGQGTRLTVV.